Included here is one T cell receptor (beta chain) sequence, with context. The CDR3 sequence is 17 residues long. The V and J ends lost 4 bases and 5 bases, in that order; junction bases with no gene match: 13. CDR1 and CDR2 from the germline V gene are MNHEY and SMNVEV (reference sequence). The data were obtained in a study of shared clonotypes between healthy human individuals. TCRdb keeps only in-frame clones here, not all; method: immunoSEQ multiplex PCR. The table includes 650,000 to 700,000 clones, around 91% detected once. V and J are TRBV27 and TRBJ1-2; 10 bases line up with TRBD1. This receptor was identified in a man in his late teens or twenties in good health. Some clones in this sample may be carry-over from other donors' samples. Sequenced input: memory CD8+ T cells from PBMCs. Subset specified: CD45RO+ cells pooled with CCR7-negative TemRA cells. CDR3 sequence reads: CASSSSYPGTGVYGYTF. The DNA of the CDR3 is TGTGCCAGCAGTTCTTCTTACCCTGGGACAGGGGTTTATGGCTACACCTTC.